This T cell receptor (beta chain) was identified during a study of cytomegalovirus exposure and HLA in healthy donors. In regard to this clone: Its antigen is currently unknown.

Using immunoSEQ multiplex PCR, the repertoire was profiled, and TCRdb retains in-frame clones only, with some absent. Counted here are 200,000 to 250,000 clones, less than 90% occurring once; the ten biggest clones make up about 6%. Study-wide findings and caveats: It was found in a later analysis that first-cohort TCR clusters tended to co-occur in the 120 validation repertoires.

CDR3 length: 13 residues. Trimming pared 1 base from V and 5 bases from J, leaving 8 bases between. Germline V gives CDR1 MGHRA, CDR2 YSYEKL. This sequence joins TRBV4-1 and TRBJ2-5; D remains ambiguous. Sequences were obtained from PBMCs. The receptor was derived from a woman between 18 and 29 years old in good health and CMV-seronegative. The CDR3 protein is CASSQGIPETQYF. Here the CDR3 DNA reads TGCGCCAGCAGCCAAGGAATCCCGGAGACCCAGTACTTC.